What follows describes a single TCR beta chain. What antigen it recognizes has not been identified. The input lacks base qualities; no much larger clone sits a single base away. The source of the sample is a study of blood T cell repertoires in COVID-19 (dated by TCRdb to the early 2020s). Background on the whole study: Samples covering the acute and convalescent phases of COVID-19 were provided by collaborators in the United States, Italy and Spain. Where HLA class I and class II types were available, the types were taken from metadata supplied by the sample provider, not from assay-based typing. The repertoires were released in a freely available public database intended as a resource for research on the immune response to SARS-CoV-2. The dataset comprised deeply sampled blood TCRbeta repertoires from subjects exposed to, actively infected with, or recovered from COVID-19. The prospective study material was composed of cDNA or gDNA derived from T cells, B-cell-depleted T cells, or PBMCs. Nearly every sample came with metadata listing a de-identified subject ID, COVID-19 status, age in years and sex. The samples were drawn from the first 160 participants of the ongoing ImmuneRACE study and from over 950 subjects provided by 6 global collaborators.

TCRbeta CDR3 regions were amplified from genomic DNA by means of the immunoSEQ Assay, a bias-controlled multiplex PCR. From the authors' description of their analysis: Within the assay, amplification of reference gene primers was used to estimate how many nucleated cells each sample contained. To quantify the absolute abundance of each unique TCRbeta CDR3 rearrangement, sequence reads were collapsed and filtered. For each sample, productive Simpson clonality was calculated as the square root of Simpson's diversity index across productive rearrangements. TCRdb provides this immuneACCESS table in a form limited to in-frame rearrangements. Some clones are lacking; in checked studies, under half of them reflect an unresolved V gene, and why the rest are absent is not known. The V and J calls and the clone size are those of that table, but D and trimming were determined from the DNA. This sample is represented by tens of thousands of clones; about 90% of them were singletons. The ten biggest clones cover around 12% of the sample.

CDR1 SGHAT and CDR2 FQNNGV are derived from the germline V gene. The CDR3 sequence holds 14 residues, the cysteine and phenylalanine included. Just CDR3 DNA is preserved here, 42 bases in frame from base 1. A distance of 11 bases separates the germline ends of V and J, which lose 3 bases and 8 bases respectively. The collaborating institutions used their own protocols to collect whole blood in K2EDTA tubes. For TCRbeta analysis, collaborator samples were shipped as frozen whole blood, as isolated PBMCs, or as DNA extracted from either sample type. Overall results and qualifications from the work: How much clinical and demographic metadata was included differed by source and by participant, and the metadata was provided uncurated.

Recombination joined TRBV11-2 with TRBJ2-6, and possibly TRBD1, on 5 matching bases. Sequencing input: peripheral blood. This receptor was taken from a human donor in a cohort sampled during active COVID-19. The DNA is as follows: TGTGCCAGCAGCTTGCAGGGTGGATCCAACGTCCTGACTTTC. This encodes CASSLQGGSNVLTF.